Each of the 14 T cell receptor beta chains below was sequenced from the same sample in a study of shared clonotypes between healthy human individuals. Sequencing used immunoSEQ multiplex PCR; TCRdb keeps in-frame clones, though not all of them. The data contain approximately 620,000 clones, about 96% of them singletons. Sequenced sample: naive CD4+ T cells sorted from blood. The subset denotes: CD45RA+ positively selected. These receptor sequences come from a woman in her twenties or thirties in good health.

The chain combines TRBV7-3 with TRBJ1-1, with D possibly TRBD1 on 5 matching bases. From germline, CDR1 is SGHTA and CDR2 FQGTGA. CDR3 length: 12 residues. The ends were cut back, 0 bases at V and 8 bases at J, with 7 bases in the middle. CDR3 residues: CASSLTGTEAFF. Written as DNA, the CDR3 is TGTGCCAGCAGCTTAACTGGGACCGAAGCTTTCTTT.

The V and J genes are TRBV5-1 and TRBJ1-1; tentative D call: TRBD1 (5 bases). The CDR3 covers 15 residues. Trimming pared 1 base from V and 1 base from J, leaving 11 bases between. Germline assignment: CDR1 SGHRS and CDR2 YFSETQ. The CDR3 loop reads CASSLSGSKNTEAFF. The DNA of the CDR3 is TGCGCCAGCAGCTTGTCAGGGTCCAAGAACACTGAAGCTTTCTTT.

The CDR3 DNA reads as TGTGCCAGCAGTTTTGGATCCCTTTTCGGTCCCGGGACAGGGAAGAATGGCTACACCTTC. This translates into CASSFGSLFGPGTGKNGYTF. The chain has TRBV28 and TRBJ1-2; 9 nucleotides align to TRBD1. V trimming: 3 bases; J trimming: 6 bases; junction bases outside the gene matches: 23. CDR1 is MDHEN, CDR2 SYDVKM, per germline. CDR3 length: 20 residues.

This chain connects TRBV19 to TRBJ2-3, with D possibly being TRBD2 (6 bases). This CDR3 has 14 residues. Looked up from germline, CDR1 is LNHDA and CDR2 is SQIVND (reference sequence). Trimming took 3 bases from V and 4 from J, leaving 11 bases between them. The CDR3 loop reads CASSIGGKADTQYF. The CDR3 DNA is TGTGCCAGTAGTATCGGCGGGAAGGCAGATACGCAGTATTTT.

CDR3 in amino acids: CASSSQGAGANVLTF. The CDR3 bases are TGTGCCAGTAGTTCGCAGGGGGCTGGGGCCAACGTCCTGACTTTC. The chain carries TRBV19 and TRBJ2-6; 7 bases are a match to TRBD1. J gave up 2 bases and V 5 bases, and 3 bases lay outside the gene matches. This CDR3 comprises 15 residues. The germline V gene encodes CDR1 LNHDA and CDR2 SQIVND (reference sequence).

This clone was recorded only once. The chain is built from TRBV29-1 and TRBJ1-1; tentatively, D is TRBD1 (6 bases). The CDR3 covers 18 residues. From germline, CDR1 is SQVTM and CDR2 ANQGSEA. V was clipped by 2 bases and J by 1 base, with 23 bases between them. CDR3 in DNA: TGCAGCGTTGAAAAGGGAACTAGGGGGATCGGAGGGAACACTGAAGCTTTCTTT. Its protein is CSVEKGTRGIGGNTEAFF. The full variable domain, in which reference TRBV29-1 and TRBJ1-1 provide the parts outside the CDR3, is SAVISQKPSRDICQRGTSLTIQCQVDSQVTMMFWYRQQPGQSLTLIATANQGSEATYESGFVIDKFPISRPNLTFSTLTVSNMSPEDSSIYLCSVEKGTRGIGGNTEAFFGQGTRLTVV.

This chain uses TRBV18 with TRBJ2-5, with D perhaps TRBD1 (5 bases). This CDR3 contains 15 residues. Trimming removed 2 bases at V and 4 bases at J, with 14 bases between. The V gene's germline CDR1 is KGHSH and CDR2 LQKENI. CDR3 nucleotides: TGTGCCAGCTCACCAAGTCAGGGCGATGGAGAGACCCAGTACTTC. Its protein product is CASSPSQGDGETQYF.

The rearrangement joins TRBV14 to TRBJ1-1; D is possibly TRBD1 (6 bases). V was pared by 4 bases and J by 8 bases, with 26 bases between. This CDR3 comprises 17 residues. CDR1 SGHDN and CDR2 FVKESK come from the germline V gene. In nucleotides, the CDR3 is TGTGCCAGCAGCCTCAGGCACCCCCACAGGGACCAACAGGAAGCTTTCTTT. It yields the protein CASSLRHPHRDQQEAFF.

The chain links TRBV5-1 to TRBJ2-1, with TRBD1 identical over 7 bases. The CDR3 length is 14 residues. Germline CDR1 reads SGHRS; CDR2 reads YFSETQ. J was trimmed by 6 bases and V by 4 bases; bases with no gene match: 7. Here the CDR3 reads CASSRTGVGNEQFF. The DNA of the CDR3 is TGCGCCAGCAGCCGTACAGGGGTAGGCAATGAGCAGTTCTTC. Full variable domain (remainder filled in from reference TRBV5-1 and TRBJ2-1): KAGVTQTPRYLIKTRGQQVTLSCSPISGHRSVSWYQQTPGQGLQFLFEYFSETQRNKGNFPGRFSGRQFSNSRSEMNVSTLELGDSALYLCASSRTGVGNEQFFGPGTRLTVL.

The chain links TRBV4-1 to TRBJ2-5, with a tentative D call TRBD2 (5 bases). The length of the CDR3 is 14 residues. Germline-derived CDR1 and CDR2 are MGHRA and YSYEKL. V was trimmed by 2 bases and J by 4 bases, leaving 11 bases between them. CDR3 nucleotides: TGCGCCAGCAGCCAACGTCCAGGAGGAGAGACCCAGTACTTC. Protein product: CASSQRPGGETQYF.

The J gene is TRBJ1-1, the V gene TRBV6-1; D perhaps matches TRBD1 (5 bases). In germline, CDR1 is MNHNS, CDR2 SASEGT. The CDR3 consists of 12 residues. Between the trimmed V and J ends, which lost 3 bases and 4 bases, there was a span of 6 bases. The CDR3 nucleotides are TGTGCCAGCAGTGAGGGGACCACTGAAGCTTTCTTT. Translation: CASSEGTTEAFF.

This chain connects TRBV6-5 to TRBJ1-1; the D is unclear. CDR3 length equals 14 residues. Trimming removed 6 bases at V and 4 bases at J, with 15 bases between. Per germline, CDR1 MNHEY and CDR2 SVGAGI. The CDR3 reads CASRPDRQSTEAFF. CDR3 nucleotides: TGTGCCAGCAGACCCGATCGGCAGAGCACTGAAGCTTTCTTT.

V is TRBV7-2 and J is TRBJ2-5; TRBD2 matches 9 bases. Looked up from germline, CDR1 is SGHTA and CDR2 is FQGNSA. With V trimmed by 1 base and J by 5 bases, 17 bases remained unmatched. CDR3 length: 19 residues. CDR3 protein: CASSLVGTAGGTYGETQYF. CDR3 bases: TGTGCCAGCAGCTTAGTAGGCACAGCGGGAGGCACCTATGGGGAGACCCAGTACTTC. The full variable domain, its missing parts supplied by reference TRBV7-2 and TRBJ2-5, is GAGVSQSPSNKVTEKGKDVELRCDPISGHTALYWYRQSLGQGLEFLIYFQGNSAPDKSGLPSDRFSAERTGGSVSTLTIQRTQQEDSAVYLCASSLVGTAGGTYGETQYFGPGTRLLVL.

This clone showed up just once. J is TRBJ2-1 and V is TRBV7-3; the match to TRBD2 covers 7 bases. Losses at the gene ends were 3 bases for V and 7 bases for J; bases not matched to a gene: 3. CDR3 length equals 13 residues. Looked up from germline, CDR1 is SGHTA and CDR2 is FQGTGA. This chain's CDR3 is CASSFGLDNEQFF. The CDR3 DNA is TGTGCCAGCAGCTTTGGACTAGATAATGAGCAGTTCTTC.